A single sample is the source of the 10 T cell receptor beta chains below, sequenced in a study of blood T cells in healthy people across ages. The use of a sample-barcoded 5' primer and a J-beta primer mix characterized a second PCR of roughly 6 to 11 cycles. TCRdb fed the 5' RACE reads into MiXCR, producing one record per CDR3 protein. The table has about 1.7 million distinct CDR3 sequences, approximately 28% seen once; the top ten hold approximately 7.7%. Input material: blood. The receptors come from a woman under 40 in good health.

The gene calls are TRBV2 and TRBJ1-1; D uncertain. Trimming removed 3 bases from V and 4 bases from J, with 9 bases in between. The germline V gene has CDR1 SNHLY and CDR2 FYNNEI. The CDR3 consists of 13 residues. Here the CDR3 reads CASSEGSLTEAFF. The CDR3 nucleotides are TGTGCCAGCAGTGAGGGAAGTCTCACTGAAGCTTTCTTT.

This clonotype has at least ten counts. This CDR3 is CASSSYQSLAGSWNEQFF. CDR3 nucleotide sequence: TGTGCCAGCAGCTCCTACCAATCACTAGCGGGAAGTTGGAATGAGCAGTTCTTC. The V and J genes are TRBV12-3 or TRBV12-4 and TRBJ2-1; 10 bases map to TRBD2. Unmatched junction bases numbered 18, after V lost 6 bases and J lost 7 bases. The CDR3 runs to 18 residues.

This clonotype was picked up many times. This chain connects TRBV7-2 to TRBJ2-1; TRBD2 agrees at 15 bases. Looked up from germline, CDR1 is SGHTA and CDR2 is FQGNSA. The trim removed 5 bases at V and 8 bases at J, leaving 10 bases unmatched. This CDR3 has 17 residues. The CDR3 loop is CASSPPGLAGGPYEQFF. The CDR3 region has the DNA TGTGCCAGCAGCCCCCCAGGACTAGCGGGAGGGCCATATGAGCAGTTCTTC.

The chain combines TRBV19 with TRBJ2-1; TRBD1 matches at 10 bases. CDR3 length: 15 amino acids. The J segment lost 8 bases and the V segment lost 10 bases, leaving 14 bases of the junction unmatched. Germline V gene sequence: CDR1 LNHDA, CDR2 SQIVND (reference sequence). The CDR3 is CATTRGTGAIYEQFF. The CDR3 region has the DNA TGTGCCACCACCCGGGGGACAGGGGCTATTTATGAGCAGTTCTTC.

This clonotype was detected only a few times. This chain joins TRBV14 and TRBJ2-5; tentative D call: TRBD1 (5 bases). The CDR3 length is 14 residues. V gave up 1 base and J gave up 5 bases, with 11 bases separating them. Germline-derived CDR1 and CDR2 are SGHDN and FVKESK. DNA of the CDR3: TGTGCCAGCAGCCAAGTATCAGGGTACGAGACCCAGTACTTC. It yields the protein CASSQVSGYETQYF.

This clonotype was observed many times. J is TRBJ1-5 and V is TRBV6-6; no clear D gene. The germline V gene has CDR1 MNHNY and CDR2 SVGAGI (reference sequence). The CDR3 length is 13 residues. Trimming shortened V by 7 bases and J by 0 bases, and 7 bases separated the two germline ends. The DNA of the CDR3 is TGTGCCAGCACCTACGATAGCAATCAGCCCCAGCATTTT. Translation gives CASTYDSNQPQHF.

The V gene is TRBV5-1, the J gene TRBJ1-1; no firm D call. V gave up 2 bases and J gave up 1 base, with 9 bases separating them. The germline V gene has CDR1 SGHRS and CDR2 YFSETQ. This CDR3 region has 14 residues. Here the CDR3 reads CASSFTTPNTEAFF. CDR3 DNA: TGCGCCAGCAGCTTCACGACACCGAACACTGAAGCTTTCTTT.

This clonotype was detected many times. DNA of the CDR3: TGTGCCAGCAGCGGGGGGGACTACCTTTTAGATACGCAGTATTTT. Protein sequence: CASSGGDYLLDTQYF. The chain employs TRBV9 and TRBJ2-3; 7 nucleotides match TRBD2. After removal of 3 bases from V and 5 bases from J, the junction contained 9 bases not matched to a gene. This CDR3 is built from 15 residues. Germline V gene data show CDR1 as SGDLS and CDR2 as YYNGEE.

The chain joins TRBV6-6 to TRBJ2-5; the D gene is possibly TRBD2 (6 bases). Germline CDR1 MNHNY, CDR2 SVGAGI (reference sequence). V lost 0 bases, J lost 4 bases, and 12 bases lay in between. This CDR3 region has 15 residues. CDR3 loop: CASSYSTSGGETQYF. CDR3 sequence (DNA): TGTGCCAGCAGTTACTCGACTTCCGGGGGAGAGACCCAGTACTTC.

This clonotype was detected many times. The rearrangement uses TRBV4-1 and TRBJ1-2; D not certain. The germline V gene has CDR1 MGHRA and CDR2 YSYEKL. This CDR3 has 14 amino acids. V lost 0 bases and J 4 bases, leaving 9 bases between the germline ends. Here the CDR3 DNA reads TGCGCCAGCAGCCAAGACAGGACCTTCTATGGCTACACCTTC. It encodes CASSQDRTFYGYTF.